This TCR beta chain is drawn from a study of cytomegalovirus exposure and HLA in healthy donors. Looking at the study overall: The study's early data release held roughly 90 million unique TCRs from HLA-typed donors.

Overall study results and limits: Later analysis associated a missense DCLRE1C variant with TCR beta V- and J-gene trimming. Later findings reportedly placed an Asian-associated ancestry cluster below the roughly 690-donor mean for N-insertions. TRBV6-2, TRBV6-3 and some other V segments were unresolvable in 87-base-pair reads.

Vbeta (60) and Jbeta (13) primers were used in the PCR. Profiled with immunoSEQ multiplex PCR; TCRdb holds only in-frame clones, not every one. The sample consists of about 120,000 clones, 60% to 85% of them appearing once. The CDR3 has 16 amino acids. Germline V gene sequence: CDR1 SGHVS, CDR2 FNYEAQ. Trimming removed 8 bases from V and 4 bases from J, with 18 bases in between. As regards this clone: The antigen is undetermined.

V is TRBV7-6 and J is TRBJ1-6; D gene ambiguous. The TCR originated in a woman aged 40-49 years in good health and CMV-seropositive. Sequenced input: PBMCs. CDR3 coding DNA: TGTGCCAGCCGTCTGGAGGAGTCCGTTTATAATTCACCCCTCCACTTT. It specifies CASRLEESVYNSPLHF. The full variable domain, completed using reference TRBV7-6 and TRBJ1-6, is GAGVSQSPRYKVTKRGQDVALRCDPISGHVSLYWYRQALGQGPEFLTYFNYEAQQDKSGLPNDRFSAERPEGSISTLTIQRTEQRDSAMYRCASRLEESVYNSPLHFGNGTRLTVT.